This TCR beta chain originates from a study of siplizumab effects on memory and regulatory T cells. As for this clone: Its antigen remains unknown.

Over a period of five to seven days at 37 degrees C, the mixed lymphocyte reaction cells were cocultured. Germline CDR1 SGHTA, CDR2 FQGNSA. The CDR3 is 14 residues long. V shed 4 bases and J shed 6 bases, with 13 bases lying between them. Sequenced by immunoSEQ multiplex PCR; TCRdb stores in-frame clones only, minus some. The profile shows over 11,000 clones, 49% of them singletons. The chain links TRBV7-2 to TRBJ2-4, with D possibly being TRBD2 (6 bases). The sequencing input was CFSE-low (dividing) CD4+ T cells sorted from an allogeneic mixed lymphocyte reaction. The clonotype originates from a human donor in good health; the cells came from an allogeneic mixed lymphocyte reaction. DNA of the CDR3: TGTGCCAGCAGCTCAATTGGGGGACTAAACATTCAGTACTTC. This translates into CASSSIGGLNIQYF.